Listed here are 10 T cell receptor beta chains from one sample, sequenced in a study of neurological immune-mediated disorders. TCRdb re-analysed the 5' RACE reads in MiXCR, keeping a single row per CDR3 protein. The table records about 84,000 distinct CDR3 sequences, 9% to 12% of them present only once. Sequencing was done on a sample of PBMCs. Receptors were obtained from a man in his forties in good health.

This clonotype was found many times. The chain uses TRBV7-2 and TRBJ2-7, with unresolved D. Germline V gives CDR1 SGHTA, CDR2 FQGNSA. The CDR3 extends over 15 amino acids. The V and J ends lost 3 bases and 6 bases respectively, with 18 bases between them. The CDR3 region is CASSFRTGQSGEQYF. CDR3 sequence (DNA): TGTGCCAGCAGCTTCCGGACGGGCCAAAGTGGCGAGCAGTACTTC.

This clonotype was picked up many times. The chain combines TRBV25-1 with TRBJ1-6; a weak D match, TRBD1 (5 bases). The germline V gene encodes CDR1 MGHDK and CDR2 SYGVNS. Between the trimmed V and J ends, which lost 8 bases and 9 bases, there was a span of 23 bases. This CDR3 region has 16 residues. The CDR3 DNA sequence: TGTGCCAGCCAAGGGACGTATTCGTTGAGGAGTTCACCCCTCCACTTT. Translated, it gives CASQGTYSLRSSPLHF.

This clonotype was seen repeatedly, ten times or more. Here the CDR3 reads CASSLGGGGYLYF. In nucleotides, the CDR3 is TGTGCCAGCAGCCTTGGAGGAGGGGGGTACCTGTACTTC. The chain employs TRBV12-3 or TRBV12-4 and TRBJ2-7; D tentatively fits TRBD1 or TRBD2 (6 bases each). V was trimmed by 6 bases and J by 12 bases, leaving 21 bases between them. This CDR3 region has 13 residues.

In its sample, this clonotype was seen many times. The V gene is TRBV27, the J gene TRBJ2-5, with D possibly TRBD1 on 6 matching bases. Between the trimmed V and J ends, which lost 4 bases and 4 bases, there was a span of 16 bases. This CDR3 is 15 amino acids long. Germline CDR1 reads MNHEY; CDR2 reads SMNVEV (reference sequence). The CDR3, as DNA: TGTGCCAGCAGTTGGTCTGGGCAAGGGGGAGAGACCCAGTACTTC. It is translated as CASSWSGQGGETQYF.

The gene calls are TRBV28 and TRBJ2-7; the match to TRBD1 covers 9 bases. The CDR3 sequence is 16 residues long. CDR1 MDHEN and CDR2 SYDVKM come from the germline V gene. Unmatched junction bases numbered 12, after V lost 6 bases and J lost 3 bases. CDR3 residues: CASSSFPGQGLYEQYF. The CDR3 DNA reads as TGTGCCAGCAGCTCATTCCCGGGACAGGGCCTCTACGAGCAGTACTTC.

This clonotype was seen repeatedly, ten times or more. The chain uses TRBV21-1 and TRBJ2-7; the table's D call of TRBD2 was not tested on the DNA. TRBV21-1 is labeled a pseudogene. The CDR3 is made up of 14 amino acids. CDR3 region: CASSKGVEGPGQYF. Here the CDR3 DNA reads TGTGCCAGCAGCAAAGGGGTCGAAGGGCCGGGGCAGTACTTC.

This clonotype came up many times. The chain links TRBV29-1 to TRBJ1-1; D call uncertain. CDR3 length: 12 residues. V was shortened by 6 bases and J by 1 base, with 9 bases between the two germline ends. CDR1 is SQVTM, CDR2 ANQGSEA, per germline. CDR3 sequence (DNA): TGCAGCGTGACGGATGCGAACACTGAAGCTTTCTTT. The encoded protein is CSVTDANTEAFF.

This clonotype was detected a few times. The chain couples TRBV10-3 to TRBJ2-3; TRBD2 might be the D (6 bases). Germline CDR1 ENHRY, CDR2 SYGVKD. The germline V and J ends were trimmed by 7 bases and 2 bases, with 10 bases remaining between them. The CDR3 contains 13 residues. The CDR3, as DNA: TGTGCCATCAAGTCTAGCGTCACAGATACGCAGTATTTT. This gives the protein CAIKSSVTDTQYF.

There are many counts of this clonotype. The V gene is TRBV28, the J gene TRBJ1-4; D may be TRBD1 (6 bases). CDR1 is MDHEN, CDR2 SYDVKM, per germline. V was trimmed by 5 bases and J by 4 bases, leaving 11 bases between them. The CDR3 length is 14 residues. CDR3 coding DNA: TGTGCCAGCAGTCCAGGGGTGGGTAATGAAAAACTGTTTTTT. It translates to CASSPGVGNEKLFF.

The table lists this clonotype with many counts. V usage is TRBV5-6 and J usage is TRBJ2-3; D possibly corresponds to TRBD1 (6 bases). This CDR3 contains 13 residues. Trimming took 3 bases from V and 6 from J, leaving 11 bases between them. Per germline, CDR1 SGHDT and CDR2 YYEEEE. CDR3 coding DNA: TGTGCCAGCAGCTCCTACAGGGTTGATACGCAGTATTTT. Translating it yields CASSSYRVDTQYF.